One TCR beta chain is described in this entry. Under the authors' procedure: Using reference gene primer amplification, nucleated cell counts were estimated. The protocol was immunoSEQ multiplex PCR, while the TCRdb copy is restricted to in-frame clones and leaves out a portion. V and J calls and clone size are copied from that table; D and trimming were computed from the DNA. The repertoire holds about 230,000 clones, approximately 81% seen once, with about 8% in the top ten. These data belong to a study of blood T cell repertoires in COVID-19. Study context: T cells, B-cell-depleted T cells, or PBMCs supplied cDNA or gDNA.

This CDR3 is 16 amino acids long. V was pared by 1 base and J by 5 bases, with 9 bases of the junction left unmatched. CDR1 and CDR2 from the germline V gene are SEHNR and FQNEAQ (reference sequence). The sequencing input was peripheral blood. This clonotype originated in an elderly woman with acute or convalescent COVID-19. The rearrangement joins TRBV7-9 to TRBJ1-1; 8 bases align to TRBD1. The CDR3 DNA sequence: TGTGCCAGCAGCTTAGGTGGGACAGGAGGGCTGACTGAAGCTTTCTTT. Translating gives CASSLGGTGGLTEAFF.